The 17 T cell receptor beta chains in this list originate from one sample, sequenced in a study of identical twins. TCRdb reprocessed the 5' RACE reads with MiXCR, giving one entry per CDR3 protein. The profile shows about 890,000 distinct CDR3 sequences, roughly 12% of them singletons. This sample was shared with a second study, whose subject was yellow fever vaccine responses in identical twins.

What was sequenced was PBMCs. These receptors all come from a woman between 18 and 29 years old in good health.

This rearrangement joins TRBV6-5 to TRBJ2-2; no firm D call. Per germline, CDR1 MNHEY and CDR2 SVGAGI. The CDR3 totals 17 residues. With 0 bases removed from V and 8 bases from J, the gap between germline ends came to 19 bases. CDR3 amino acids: CASSYSHWSRNNGELFF. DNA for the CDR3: TGTGCCAGCAGTTACTCACATTGGTCCCGGAACAATGGGGAGCTGTTTTTT.

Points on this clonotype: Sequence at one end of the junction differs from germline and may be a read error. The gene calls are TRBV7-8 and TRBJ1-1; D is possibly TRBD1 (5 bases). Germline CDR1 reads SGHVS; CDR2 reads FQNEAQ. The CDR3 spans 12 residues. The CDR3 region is CASSLGEQGGVF. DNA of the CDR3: TGTGCCAGCAGCTTAGGGGAGCAGGGCGGGGTCTTT.

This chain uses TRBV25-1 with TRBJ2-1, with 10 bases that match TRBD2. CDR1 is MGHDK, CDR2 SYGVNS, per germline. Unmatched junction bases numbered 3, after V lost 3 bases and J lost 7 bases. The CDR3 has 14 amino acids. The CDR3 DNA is TGTGCCAGCAGTGATAGCGGGGGGTGGAATGAGCAGTTCTTC. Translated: CASSDSGGWNEQFF. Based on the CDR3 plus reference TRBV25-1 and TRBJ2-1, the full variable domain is EADIYQTPRYLVIGTGKKITLECSQTMGHDKMYWYQQDPGMELHLIHYSYGVNSTEKGDLSSESTVSRIRTEHFPLTLESARPSHTSQYLCASSDSGGWNEQFFGPGTRLTVL.

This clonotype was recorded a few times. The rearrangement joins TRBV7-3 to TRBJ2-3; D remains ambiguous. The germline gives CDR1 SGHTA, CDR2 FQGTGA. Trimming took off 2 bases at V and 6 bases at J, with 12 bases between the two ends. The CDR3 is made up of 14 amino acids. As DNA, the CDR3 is TGTGCCAGCAGCTTATTTCCTCGGGTCGATACGCAGTATTTT. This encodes CASSLFPRVDTQYF.

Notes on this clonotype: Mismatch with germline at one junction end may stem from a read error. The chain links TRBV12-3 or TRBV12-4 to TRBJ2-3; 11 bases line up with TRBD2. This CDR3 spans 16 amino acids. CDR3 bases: TGTGCCAGCAGTTTAGCCGCTAGCGGGGGGACAGATACGCCGTATTTT. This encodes CASSLAASGGTDTPYF.

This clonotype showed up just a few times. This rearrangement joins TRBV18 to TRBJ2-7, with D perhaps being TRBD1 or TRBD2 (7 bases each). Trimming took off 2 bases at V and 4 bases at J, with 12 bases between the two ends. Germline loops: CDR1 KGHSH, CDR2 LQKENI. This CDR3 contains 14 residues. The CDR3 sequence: CASSPTQGGYEQYV. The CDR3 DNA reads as TGTGCCAGCTCACCAACCCAGGGGGGGTACGAGCAGTACGTC.

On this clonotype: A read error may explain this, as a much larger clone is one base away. CDR3 DNA: TGTGCCAGCAGTCCCCTCGCAAGAGCGGGGAACGCTCACTGCGAGCAGTACTTC. Residues: CASSPLARAGNAHCEQYF. The chain has TRBV28 and TRBJ2-7; the match to TRBD2 covers 7 bases. The CDR3 contains 18 residues. Germline V gene lookup returns CDR1 MDHEN and CDR2 SYDVKM. The V segment lost 5 bases and the J segment 6 bases; nucleotides outside the gene matches: 22.

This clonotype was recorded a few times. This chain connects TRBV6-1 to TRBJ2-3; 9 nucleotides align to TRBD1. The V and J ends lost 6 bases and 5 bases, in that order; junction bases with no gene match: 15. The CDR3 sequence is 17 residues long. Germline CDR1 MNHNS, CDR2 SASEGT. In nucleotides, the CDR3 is TGTGCCAGCAGCCGACAACCGCCGGGACAGGGTGGAGATACGCAGTATTTT. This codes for CASSRQPPGQGGDTQYF.

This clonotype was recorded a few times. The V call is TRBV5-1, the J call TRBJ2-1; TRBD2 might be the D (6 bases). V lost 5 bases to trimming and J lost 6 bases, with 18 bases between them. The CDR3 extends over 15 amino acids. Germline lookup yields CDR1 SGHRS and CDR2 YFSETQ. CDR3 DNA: TGCGCCAGCAGTCAGGACTATCTCCCCCCCAATGAGCAGTTCTTC. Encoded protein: CASSQDYLPPNEQFF.

For the CDR3, the DNA is TGTGCCAGCAGCTTAAACCTAGCGGCCGACTACAATGAGCAGTTCTTC. It yields the protein CASSLNLAADYNEQFF. The V call is TRBV7-7, the J call TRBJ2-1, with 7 bases identical to TRBD2. The CDR3 sequence is 16 residues long. With 2 bases clipped from V and 3 bases from J, the junction kept 7 bases outside the gene matches. In germline, CDR1 is SSHAT, CDR2 FNYEAQ (reference sequence).

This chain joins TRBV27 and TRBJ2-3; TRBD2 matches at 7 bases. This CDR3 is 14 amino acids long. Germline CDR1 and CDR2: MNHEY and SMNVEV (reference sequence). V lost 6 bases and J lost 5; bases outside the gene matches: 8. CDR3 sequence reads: CASSRLAGIDTQYF. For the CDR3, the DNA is TGTGCCAGCAGCCGACTAGCAGGGATAGATACGCAGTATTTT.

DNA for the CDR3: TGTGCCAGCAGCCAGAGGCGGGAGTTAAGTAGTCCATTCGAGCAGTACTTC. Its protein product is CASSQRRELSSPFEQYF. The chain joins TRBV3-1 to TRBJ2-7; 7 bases line up with TRBD2. V gave up 3 bases and J gave up 6 bases; unmatched junction bases: 17. The germline CDR1 and CDR2 sequences are LGHDT and YNNKEL (reference sequence). The CDR3 consists of 17 residues.

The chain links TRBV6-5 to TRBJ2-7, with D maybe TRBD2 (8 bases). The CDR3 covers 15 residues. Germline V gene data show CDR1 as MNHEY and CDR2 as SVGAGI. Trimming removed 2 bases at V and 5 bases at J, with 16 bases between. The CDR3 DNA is TGTGCCAGCAGTTACGGACTAGCAGGGGGGAACGAGCAGTACTTC. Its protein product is CASSYGLAGGNEQYF.

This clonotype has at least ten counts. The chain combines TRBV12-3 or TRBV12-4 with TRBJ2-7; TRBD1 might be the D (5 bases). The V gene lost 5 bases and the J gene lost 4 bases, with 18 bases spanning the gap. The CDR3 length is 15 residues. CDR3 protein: CASSPDLGLVYEQYF. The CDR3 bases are TGTGCCAGCAGTCCGGATCTGGGGCTGGTGTACGAGCAGTACTTC.

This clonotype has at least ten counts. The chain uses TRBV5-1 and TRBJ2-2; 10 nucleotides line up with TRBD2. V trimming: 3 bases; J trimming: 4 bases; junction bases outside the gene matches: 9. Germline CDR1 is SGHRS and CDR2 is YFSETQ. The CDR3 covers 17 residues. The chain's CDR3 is CASSSPSGRALTGELFF. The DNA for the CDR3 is TGCGCCAGCAGCTCGCCGAGCGGGAGGGCCCTCACCGGGGAGCTGTTTTTT. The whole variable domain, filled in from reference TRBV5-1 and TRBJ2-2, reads KAGVTQTPRYLIKTRGQQVTLSCSPISGHRSVSWYQQTPGQGLQFLFEYFSETQRNKGNFPGRFSGRQFSNSRSEMNVSTLELGDSALYLCASSSPSGRALTGELFFGEGSRLTVL.

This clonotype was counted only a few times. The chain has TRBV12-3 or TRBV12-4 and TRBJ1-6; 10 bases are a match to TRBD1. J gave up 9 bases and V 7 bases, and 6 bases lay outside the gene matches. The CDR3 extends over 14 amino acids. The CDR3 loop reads CASTGTGVGSPLHF. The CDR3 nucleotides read TGTGCCAGCACCGGGACAGGGGTAGGTTCACCCCTCCACTTT.

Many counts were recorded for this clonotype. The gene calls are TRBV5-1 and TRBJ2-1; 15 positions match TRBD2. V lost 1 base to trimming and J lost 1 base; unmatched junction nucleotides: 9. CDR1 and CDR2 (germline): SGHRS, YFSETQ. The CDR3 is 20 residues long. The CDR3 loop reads CASSLIGGLAGGNSYNEQFF. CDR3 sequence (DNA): TGCGCCAGCAGCTTGATAGGTGGACTAGCGGGAGGGAATTCCTACAATGAGCAGTTCTTC. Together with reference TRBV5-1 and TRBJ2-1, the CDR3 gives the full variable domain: KAGVTQTPRYLIKTRGQQVTLSCSPISGHRSVSWYQQTPGQGLQFLFEYFSETQRNKGNFPGRFSGRQFSNSRSEMNVSTLELGDSALYLCASSLIGGLAGGNSYNEQFFGPGTRLTVL.